The 8 T cell receptor beta chains below were found in one sample sequenced in a study of tumor and adjacent non-tumor tissue in lung cancer. This sample's RNA came from whole unsorted tissue. More than 3 cm separated this lung sample from the edge of the tumor. A modified ARM-PCR protocol with three rounds of nested PCR amplified TCRbeta. MiXCR, run by TCRdb on the multiplex PCR reads, gives a single entry per CDR3 protein. The sample records about 110,000 distinct CDR3 sequences, 60% to 80% being singletons. Sequenced input: distant non-tumor lung tissue. The origin of the receptors is a man aged 55 to 70 with non-small cell lung cancer.

This clonotype appeared many times. The chain couples TRBV21-1 to TRBJ2-1; the D segment call TRBD2 is taken from the table without a DNA check. TRBV21-1 is a recognized pseudogene. This CDR3 is 18 amino acids long. The chain's CDR3 is CASSELKRAGPQGNEQFF. The CDR3 nucleotides read TGTGCCAGCAGCGAACTCAAAAGGGCAGGACCCCAAGGTAATGAGCAGTTCTTC.

The table lists this clonotype with a count of one. This sequence joins TRBV20-1 and TRBJ2-1; 13 bases fit TRBD2. Germline lookup yields CDR1 DFQATT and CDR2 SNEGSKA (reference sequence). J was trimmed by 9 bases and V by 6 bases; bases with no gene match: 11. This CDR3 region has 15 residues. CDR3 loop: CSAQLAGGPEAEQFF. In nucleotides, the CDR3 is TGCAGTGCCCAACTAGCGGGAGGGCCTGAGGCTGAGCAGTTCTTC.

This clonotype was counted at least ten times. The CDR3 loop reads CASSERDRRNYGYTF. The CDR3 coding sequence is TGCGCCAGCAGCGAGAGGGACAGGAGAAACTATGGCTACACCTTC. This chain connects TRBV4-1 to TRBJ1-2, with TRBD1 matching over 8 bases. V gave up 5 bases and J gave up 2 bases; unmatched junction bases: 7. The CDR3 is made up of 15 amino acids. Germline CDR1 reads MGHRA; CDR2 reads YSYEKL.

Ten or more counts support this clonotype. V usage is TRBV6-1 and J usage is TRBJ2-7; 7 bases are shared with TRBD2. The CDR3 runs to 13 residues. CDR1 is MNHNS, CDR2 SASEGT, per germline. V dropped 8 bases and J dropped 0; count of bases not matched to a gene: 4. The CDR3 nucleotides are TGTGCCAGCTGTCCTAGCGGCTCCTACGAGCAGTACTTC. Residues: CASCPSGSYEQYF.

This clonotype came up many times. The rearrangement uses TRBV6-2 or TRBV6-3 and TRBJ2-3; D call uncertain. The CDR3 spans 12 residues. The V end lost 4 bases, the J end lost 3 bases, and 5 bases lay between the germline ends. Germline-derived CDR1 and CDR2 are MNHEY and SVGEGT. CDR3 in amino acids: CASSFSTDTQYF. The DNA for the CDR3 is TGTGCCAGCAGTTTTTCTACAGATACGCAGTATTTT.

To note about this clonotype: The junction differs from germline at one of its ends, possibly a read error. V is TRBV4-1 and J is TRBJ1-4; D not resolved. The CDR3 runs to 14 residues. Looked up from germline, CDR1 is MGHRA and CDR2 is YSYEKL. The chain's CDR3 is CASSQETRGEKLFF. For the CDR3, the DNA is TGCGCCAGCAGCCAAGAGACTCGCGGGGAAAAACTGTTTTTC.

A remark on this clonotype: A much larger clone lies a single base off, so this may be a read error. This sequence joins TRBV5-5 and TRBJ2-2; a possible D gene is TRBD2 (5 bases). Germline V lookup: CDR1 SGHKS, CDR2 YYEKEE (reference sequence). The CDR3 runs 15 residues. Here the CDR3 DNA reads TGTGCCAGCAGCTTGGTCGGGATCGATACCGGGGAGCTGTTGTTT. Translating it yields CASSLVGIDTGELLF.

In regard to this clonotype: A single base separates this from a much larger clone, so it may be a read error. This chain connects TRBV5-1 to TRBJ1-2; D remains unclear. CDR1 is SGHRS, CDR2 YFSETQ, per germline. The CDR3 sequence is 13 residues long. With 0 bases removed from V and 5 bases from J, the gap between germline ends came to 8 bases. In DNA, the CDR3 is TGCGCCAGCAGCTTGGAGGCAAGATATGGCTACACCTTC. Its translation: CASSLEARYGYTF.